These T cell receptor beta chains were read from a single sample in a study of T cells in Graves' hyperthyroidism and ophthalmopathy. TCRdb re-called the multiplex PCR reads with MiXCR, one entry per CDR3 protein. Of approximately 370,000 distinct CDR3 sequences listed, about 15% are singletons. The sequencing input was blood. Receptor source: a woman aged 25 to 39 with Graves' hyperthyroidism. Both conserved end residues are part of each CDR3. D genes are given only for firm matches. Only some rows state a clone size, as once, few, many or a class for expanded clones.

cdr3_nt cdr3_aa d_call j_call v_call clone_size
TGTGCCAGCACCTACGGGATTTTAGCGGGAGAGCGAGATACGCAGTATTTT CASTYGILAGERDTQYF TRBD2 TRBJ2-3 TRBV11-2 many
TGTGCCAGCAGCCAACAGGGGAGCAATCAGCCCCAGCATTTT CASSQQGSNQPQHF NA TRBJ1-5 TRBV3-1 many
TGTGCCAGCAGCCCCGACCAGGGGCGGCCGGAGGAGCAGTACTTC CASSPDQGRPEEQYF NA TRBJ2-7 TRBV7-2 many
TGTGCCAGCAGCACCTCCGAGGCAAGAAGGACGCATGAGCAGTTCTTC CASSTSEARRTHEQFF NA TRBJ2-1 TRBV9 many
TGTGCCAGCAGCCCTACCCCCGGCGGCATGCCCACTGAAGCTTTCTTT CASSPTPGGMPTEAFF NA TRBJ1-1 TRBV7-9 NA
TGCAGTGCTAGAGGCGGCAGCAAATGGTCACCCCTCCACTTT CSARGGSKWSPLHF NA TRBJ1-6 TRBV20-1 few
TGTGCCAGTAGTTTACGACAGGGATCCGGCTACACCTTC CASSLRQGSGYTF TRBD1 TRBJ1-2 TRBV19 NA
TGTGCCAGCAGCGTAGACGGGACTAGCGCCGGGGAGCTGTTTTTT CASSVDGTSAGELFF TRBD2 TRBJ2-2 TRBV9 NA
TGTGCCTGGAGTGGTATGTGGGAGGAGGTATACAATGAGCAGTTCTTC CAWSGMWEEVYNEQFF NA TRBJ2-1 TRBV30 many
TGTGCCAGCAGTTTCCCGGATGGCCACACCTTC CASSFPDGHTF NA TRBJ1-2 TRBV28 few
TGTGCCATCAGTGCCCTCCGGGACAGGGGCGACTACGAGCAGTACTTC CAISALRDRGDYEQYF TRBD1 TRBJ2-7 TRBV10-3 few
TGTGCCAGTAGTATAGATCCGGGGACCGCATATGGCTACACCTTC CASSIDPGTAYGYTF NA TRBJ1-2 TRBV19 NA
TGTGCCAGCTCCTACATTACAGATACGCAGTATTTT CASSYITDTQYF NA TRBJ2-3 TRBV18 NA
TGCAGTGCCGGAATCCTTGGCAACACTGAAGCTTTCTTT CSAGILGNTEAFF NA TRBJ1-1 TRBV20-1 few
TGTGCCAGCAGCTTAGACATGCATGGCTACACCTTC CASSLDMHGYTF NA TRBJ1-2 TRBV7-9 few
TGCAGCGCCCAACAGGGGATCTACGAGCAGTACTTC CSAQQGIYEQYF TRBD1 TRBJ2-7 TRBV29-1 NA
TGTGCCTGGATACTAGCGGGAGGAGGCGGGGAGCTGTTTTTT CAWILAGGGGELFF TRBD2 TRBJ2-2 TRBV30 few
TGTGCCAGCAGTTTATACCAGCGCTACGAGCAGTACTTC CASSLYQRYEQYF NA TRBJ2-7 TRBV28 many
TGTGCCAGCAGCACCGGAGTTCTAGGGGCGAGAGCCGGGGAGCTGTTTTTT CASSTGVLGARAGELFF NA TRBJ2-2 TRBV12-3/TRBV12-4 NA
TGTGCCAGCAACTTCGACAGGTTTGCCGGAGAGACCCAGTACTTC CASNFDRFAGETQYF NA TRBJ2-5 TRBV7-8 NA
TGTGCCAGCAGTGAAGATAGATCGGGACAGGGAAGCGACGAGCAGTACTTC CASSEDRSGQGSDEQYF TRBD1 TRBJ2-7 TRBV6-1 many
TGTGCCAGCAGCGACGGGGAGGCGGCTAATTCACCCCTCCACTTT CASSDGEAANSPLHF NA TRBJ1-6 TRBV2 many
TGTGCCAGTAGTTGGACAGGAGAACAAGAGACCCAGTACTTC CASSWTGEQETQYF TRBD1 TRBJ2-5 TRBV19 few
TGTGCCAGCAGCCCAGTGACGAGCTCCTACGAGCAGTACTTC CASSPVTSSYEQYF NA TRBJ2-7 TRBV7-2 many
TGTGCCAGCAGTTTTACTAGCGGAGGGGGAGAGACCCAGTACTTC CASSFTSGGGETQYF TRBD2 TRBJ2-5 TRBV12-3/TRBV12-4 many
TGTGCCAGCAGTTACTCTCGGTTTGGAGGGACCCAGTACGAGCAGTACTTC CASSYSRFGGTQYEQYF NA TRBJ2-7 TRBV6-5 many
TGTGCCAGCAGTTCACTCCGGGACCAGAGAAACACCATATATTTT CASSSLRDQRNTIYF NA TRBJ1-3 TRBV12-3/TRBV12-4 NA
TGCGCCACAACCGGCGGTACGAACACCGGGGAGCTGTTTTTT CATTGGTNTGELFF NA TRBJ2-2 TRBV5-1 NA
TGCGCCAGCAGGCGGGACACATCTAGCGGGTTAGACAATGAGCAGTTCTTC CASRRDTSSGLDNEQFF TRBD2 TRBJ2-1 TRBV5-1 many
TGCGCCAGCAGCTCCATCGACAGGGGGATATTGGATGAGCAGTTCTTC CASSSIDRGILDEQFF TRBD1 TRBJ2-1 TRBV5-1 few
TGTGCCAGCAGTTATAGCCAGGGTCGAGGGTACGAGCAGTACTTC CASSYSQGRGYEQYF NA TRBJ2-7 TRBV6-1 many
TGTGCCAGCAGTTTTAACGGGGCTAATTCACCCCTCCACTTT CASSFNGANSPLHF NA TRBJ1-6 TRBV12-3/TRBV12-4 many